The rows below give T cell receptor beta chains drawn from one sample of a study of T and B cells in COVID-19 patients. TCRdb re-analysed the multiplex PCR reads in MiXCR, keeping a single row per CDR3 protein. The repertoire holds thousands of distinct CDR3 sequences, with 25% to 30% as singletons. Sequenced sample: blood. These receptors came from a human donor with active COVID-19. The donor label of this sample is uncertain. Each CDR3 is given with its conserved first and last residue. D genes are given only for firm matches. Only some rows state a clone size, as once, few, many or a class for expanded clones.

clone_size,v_call,d_call,j_call,cdr3_aa,cdr3_nt
NA,TRBV12-3/TRBV12-4,NA,TRBJ2-3,CASSLRSGSTDTQYF,TGTGCCAGCAGTTTACGAAGCGGGAGCACAGATACGCAGTATTTT
medium-sized,TRBV11-3,NA,TRBJ1-1,CASSPREGLKAFF,TGTGCCAGCAGCCCGCGGGAGGGGTTGAAAGCTTTCTTT
medium-sized,TRBV6-5,NA,TRBJ2-6,CASSPGHLLSGANVLTF,TGTGCCAGTTCTCCGGGACACTTACTCTCTGGGGCCAACGTCCTGACTTTC
NA,TRBV5-5,NA,TRBJ2-7,CASSTGTVYEQYF,TGTGCCAGCAGCACAGGGACCGTTTACGAGCAGTACTTC
NA,TRBV6-2/TRBV6-3,NA,TRBJ2-7,CASSRNSYEQYF,TGTGCCAGCAGTCGTAACTCCTACGAGCAGTACTTC
few,TRBV13,NA,TRBJ2-7,CASSLAWVSNQYF,TGTGCCAGCAGCTTAGCTTGGGTTTCAAATCAGTACTTC
medium-sized,TRBV19,NA,TRBJ2-3,CASSPAGTLVGDTQYF,TGTGCCAGTAGTCCAGCCGGGACGCTTGTTGGAGATACGCAGTATTTT
few,TRBV7-9,TRBD2,TRBJ2-3,CASGGRASTDTQYF,TGTGCCAGTGGCGGGAGGGCTAGCACAGATACGCAGTATTTT
medium-sized,TRBV6-5,TRBD1,TRBJ1-6,CATQLASTGSSYNSPLHF,TGTGCCACCCAACTCGCCTCGACAGGGAGCTCCTATAATTCACCCCTCCACTTT
few,TRBV5-1,NA,TRBJ2-7,CASSLVINYEQYF,TGCGCCAGCAGCTTGGTGATCAACTACGAGCAGTACTTC
medium-sized,TRBV29-1,NA,TRBJ2-1,CSTLGGSSYNEQFF,TGCAGCACCTTGGGGGGTAGCTCCTACAATGAGCAGTTCTTC
NA,TRBV29-1,TRBD2,TRBJ2-1,CSVEFTSGDEQFF,TGCAGCGTTGAATTTACTAGCGGGGATGAGCAGTTCTTC
NA,TRBV7-6,TRBD1,TRBJ2-7,CASSLDRGTYEQYF,TGTGCCAGCAGTTTGGACAGGGGTACCTACGAGCAGTACTTC
NA,TRBV7-9,NA,TRBJ1-6,CATKVPAINSPLHF,TGTGCCACCAAGGTTCCCGCTATAAATTCACCCCTCCACTTT
medium-sized,TRBV19,NA,TRBJ1-2,CATRQQTGYTF,TGTGCCACCCGACAGCAAACTGGCTACACCTTC
large,TRBV11-1,NA,TRBJ2-2,CASTLARQGGELFF,TGTGCCAGCACCTTGGCACGACAAGGCGGGGAGCTGTTTTTT